The next 14 T cell receptor beta chains were all read from a single sample in a study of blood T cells in healthy people across ages. A J-beta primer mix and a sample-barcoded 5' primer were used in a second PCR of about 7 to 12 cycles. A single record per CDR3 protein comes from TCRdb applying MiXCR to the 5' RACE reads. Here the sample spans about 2 million distinct CDR3 sequences, approximately 50% being singletons. Sequencing was done on a sample of blood. Receptors originate from a woman aged 40 to 49 in good health.

This clonotype has a single count. The chain employs TRBV29-1 and TRBJ1-2; D is unclear. Trimming pared 4 bases from V and 2 bases from J, leaving 14 bases between. Germline loops: CDR1 SQVTM, CDR2 ANQGSEA. The length of the CDR3 is 14 residues. The DNA for the CDR3 is TGCAGCGTTGTCGGGCAGCAATCAAACTATGGCTACACCTTC. Translated, it gives CSVVGQQSNYGYTF.

This clonotype was detected a few times. The gene calls are TRBV5-1 and TRBJ2-7, with D perhaps being TRBD1 or TRBD2 (5 bases each). This CDR3 contains 15 residues. Germline lookup yields CDR1 SGHRS and CDR2 YFSETQ. V was cut by 2 bases and J by 2 bases, with 14 bases left in between. The CDR3 DNA sequence: TGCGCCAGCAGCTTTGGCAGGGACCTCCCCTACGAGCAGTACTTC. Translation: CASSFGRDLPYEQYF.

The chain combines TRBV3-1 with TRBJ2-5; 7 bases agree with TRBD1. CDR1 and CDR2 from the germline V gene are LGHDT and YNNKEL (reference sequence). The trim removed 0 bases at V and 5 bases at J, leaving 9 bases unmatched. The CDR3 covers 16 residues. Written as DNA, the CDR3 is TGTGCCAGCAGCCAAGATGGGGGCAGGGGGAAGGAGACCCAGTACTTC. It codes for CASSQDGGRGKETQYF.

This clonotype was detected only a few times. CDR3 coding DNA: TGTGCCAGCAGCCAATTGGGGGGAGCCAAAAACATTCAGTACTTC. As protein: CASSQLGGAKNIQYF. V is TRBV3-1 and J is TRBJ2-4; possibly TRBD2 for D (6 bases). This CDR3 region has 15 residues. CDR1 and CDR2 (germline): LGHDT, YNNKEL (reference sequence). With 2 bases removed from V and 0 bases from J, the gap between germline ends came to 8 bases.

The genes are TRBV7-2 and TRBJ2-5; D is perhaps TRBD2 (5 bases). The J call may be faulty, since TRBJ2-7 better matches the DNA end. CDR3 length: 14 residues. Germline CDR1 and CDR2: SGHTA and FQGNSA. CDR3 residues: CASSLGGMPYEQYF. In DNA form, the CDR3 reads TGTGCCAGCAGCTTAGGAGGGATGCCCTACGAGCAGTACTTC.

The chain is built from TRBV6-2 or TRBV6-3 and TRBJ2-1; D may match TRBD1 or TRBD2 (6 bases each). The CDR3 totals 16 residues. Trimming left V 5 bases short and J 6 bases short, with 20 bases between. Germline V CDR1 and CDR2: MNHEY, SVGEGT. This CDR3 reads CASSIGGQTTGNEQFF. CDR3 coding DNA: TGTGCCAGCAGTATCGGGGGCCAAACCACTGGCAATGAGCAGTTCTTC.

This chain links TRBV5-1 with TRBJ2-3; D not resolved. The V gene lost 4 bases and the J gene lost 2 bases, with 14 bases spanning the gap. CDR3 size: 15 residues. From germline, CDR1 is SGHRS and CDR2 YFSETQ. The CDR3 sequence: CASSVRLPITDTQYF. In DNA, the CDR3 is TGCGCCAGCAGCGTCCGATTACCGATCACAGATACGCAGTATTTT.

The chain couples TRBV4-3 to TRBJ2-1; D not resolved. V was cut by 3 bases and J by 8 bases, with 23 bases left in between. The CDR3 consists of 17 residues. Germline V gene sequence: CDR1 LGHNA, CDR2 YSLEER. The CDR3 loop is CASSHEPGQQKGYEQFF. The CDR3 DNA sequence: TGCGCCAGCAGCCATGAACCGGGCCAACAAAAAGGATATGAGCAGTTCTTC.

The genes are TRBV7-2 and TRBJ2-3; no clear D gene. From germline, CDR1 is SGHTA and CDR2 FQGNSA. The CDR3 loop spans 13 amino acids. Trimming pared 7 bases from V and 1 base from J, leaving 9 bases between. CDR3 region: CASNYAGTDTQYF. The CDR3 region has the DNA TGTGCCAGCAACTACGCTGGCACAGATACGCAGTATTTT.

The chain couples TRBV5-1 to TRBJ2-3; TRBD2 matches at 10 bases. V lost 3 bases and J lost 6; bases outside the gene matches: 7. The CDR3 has 15 residues. Germline values: CDR1 SGHRS, CDR2 YFSETQ. The CDR3 DNA is TGCGCCAGCAGCTCCGCCCTAGCGGGGGTTGATACGCAGTATTTT. Protein product: CASSSALAGVDTQYF.

This sequence joins TRBV27 and TRBJ1-5, with no clear D. Per germline, CDR1 MNHEY and CDR2 SMNVEV (reference sequence). V lost 4 bases and J 1 base, leaving 14 bases between the germline ends. The CDR3 runs 16 residues. For the CDR3, the DNA is TGTGCCAGCAGTTCGCGGGGTCTGTGGAGCAATCAGCCCCAGCATTTT. Translation gives CASSSRGLWSNQPQHF.

The chain links TRBV28 to TRBJ1-1, with TRBD1 matching 7 bases. V shed 4 bases, J shed 4 bases, and the junction held 6 bases outside the gene matches. Germline CDR1 reads MDHEN; CDR2 reads SYDVKM. The CDR3 totals 14 residues. CDR3 sequence reads: CASSSRGPGTEAFF. The CDR3 DNA reads as TGTGCCAGCAGTTCGAGGGGGCCAGGCACTGAAGCTTTCTTT.

The chain is built from TRBV20-1 and TRBJ1-4; D is uncertain. Germline V CDR1 and CDR2: DFQATT, SNEGSKA (reference sequence). The length of the CDR3 is 14 residues. The germline V and J ends were trimmed by 5 bases and 5 bases, with 15 bases remaining between them. In DNA, the CDR3 is TGCAGTGCTGCGGAGGGCGCACGAAATGAAAAACTGTTTTTT. Translation gives CSAAEGARNEKLFF.

The chain combines TRBV13 with TRBJ2-5, with a weak D call TRBD1 (6 bases). CDR3 length equals 16 residues. The V gene lost 0 bases and the J gene lost 1 base, with 12 bases spanning the gap. Germline V gene data show CDR1 as PRHDT and CDR2 as FYEKMQ (reference sequence). The CDR3: CASSLGRQGFQETQYF. For the CDR3, the DNA is TGTGCCAGCAGCTTAGGCCGGCAGGGGTTCCAAGAGACCCAGTACTTC.